The source of this TCR beta chain is a study of T cells in women clearing cervical HPV infection. V gave up 3 bases and J gave up 9 bases; unmatched junction bases: 5. In germline, CDR1 is KGHSH, CDR2 LQKENI. The CDR3 extends over 14 amino acids. Only in-frame clones appear in the TCRdb table, and some are missing; sequencing was by immunoSEQ multiplex PCR. Reported are 20,000 to 25,000 clones; the ten largest clones contain more than 9%. Notes on this clone: What it binds is unknown. The missing CDR3 end, 3 residues past where the read stops, is filled in from the germline J gene.

Findings and limits, study-wide: Unknown T-cell numbers per sample may underlie the richness differences.

MY09/MY11 PCR detected cervical HPV DNA; dot-blot assigned genotypes. What was sequenced was blood buffy coat. The rearrangement uses TRBV18 and TRBJ2-1; TRBD1 matches at 10 bases. The sequence derives from a woman aged 18-70 years with a cervical HPV16 infection that either progressed to CIN3+ or cleared (not recorded which). CDR3 DNA (partial): TGTGCCAGCTCACCTGGACAGGGGGTGACTGAG. This codes for CASSPGQGVTE. The CDR3 in its entirety is CASSPGQGVTEQFF.